The present TCR beta chain was sequenced within a study of cytomegalovirus exposure and HLA in healthy donors. The study's findings and limits: What was likely a sequencing artifact was a cluster of highly shared sequence variants. Rarity held for most TCR sequences, but there were some public TCRs that occurred in many donors. The authors later linked a missense DCLRE1C variant to TCR beta V- and J-gene trimming.

In regard to this clone: Its specificity is unknown.

PCR amplification relied on 60 Vbeta primers (plus 13 Jbeta primers). This table comes from immunoSEQ multiplex PCR, and its TCRdb copy is limited to in-frame clones, with some not included. The sample carries some 140,000 clones, about three quarters recorded once. This clonotype was obtained from a male donor in good health and CMV-seropositive. Sequencing was done on a sample of PBMCs.

CDR3 sequence reads: CASSQEGAGYNEQFF. CDR3 nucleotide sequence: TGTGCCAGCAGCCAAGAGGGGGCTGGCTACAATGAGCAGTTCTTC. The V call is TRBV4-2, the J call TRBJ2-1; weak D call: TRBD1 (6 bases). The V gene lost 0 bases and the J gene lost 3 bases, with 9 bases spanning the gap. The CDR3 extends over 15 amino acids. The germline gives CDR1 LGHNA, CDR2 YNFKEQ.